This T cell receptor beta chain was recorded in a study of T cell responses to AZD1222 COVID-19 vaccine. Study-level findings and limits: Recipients of AZD1222 seropositive at baseline numbered only 6 or 7. Donor demographics were predominantly white British with a female majority; clonal diversity may be underestimated. Compared with day 0, the breadth and depth of the Spike-specific TCR repertoire rose significantly after two doses of AZD1222. Nearly half of unique spike-specific TCRs reportedly avoided B.1.351 and B.1.1.7 mutated regions.

Comment on this clone: Its specificity is unknown.

Trimming shortened V by 3 bases and J by 7 bases, and 25 bases separated the two germline ends. CDR3 length equals 18 residues. The germline CDR1 and CDR2 sequences are SGHKS and YYEKEE (reference sequence). Produced via immunoSEQ multiplex PCR; TCRdb's table is partial and in-frame only. The sample has about 180,000 clones; 92% are singletons. The sample consisted of peripheral blood, taken 28 days after the second AZD1222 dose. The gene calls are TRBV5-5 and TRBJ1-4; tentative D call: TRBD1 (6 bases). The source is an adult who received the AZD1222 COVID-19 vaccine. The CDR3 loop is CASSSNTAGRGRSEKLFF. The CDR3 bases are TGTGCCAGCAGCTCAAATACCGCCGGACGGGGGCGGAGTGAAAAACTGTTTTTT.